Listed below are T cell receptor beta chains from one sample, sequenced in a study of technical replicates of blood from a handful of donors. Method: immunoSEQ multiplex PCR; TCRdb's copy keeps in-frame clones and lacks some. The data contain about 75,000 clones, approximately 91% of them singletons. The sequenced sample consisted of PBMCs. Source of these receptors: a human donor in good health. Some clones in this sample may be carry-over from other donors' samples. The CDR3 runs from the conserved cysteine through the conserved F or W. The order of the fields is J gene, D gene, clone size, V gene, CDR3 protein, CDR3 DNA. A D gene is named only where the DNA matches it firmly. Clone size is stated in some rows and not others, as once, few, many or a class when expanded.

j_call: TRBJ1-1; d_call: NA; clone_size: few; v_call: TRBV21-1; cdr3_aa: CASSPRGSENTEAFF; cdr3_nt: TGTGCCAGCAGCCCTAGGGGAAGTGAGAACACTGAAGCTTTCTTT
j_call: TRBJ1-1; d_call: NA; clone_size: NA; v_call: TRBV18; cdr3_aa: CASSPRDRNTEAFF; cdr3_nt: TGTGCCAGCTCACCGCGTGACAGGAACACTGAAGCTTTCTTT
j_call: TRBJ2-1; d_call: TRBD2; clone_size: NA; v_call: TRBV9; cdr3_aa: CASSVEGLAGGPGNEQFF; cdr3_nt: TGTGCCAGCAGCGTAGAGGGACTAGCGGGGGGGCCGGGAAATGAGCAGTTCTTC
j_call: TRBJ2-5; d_call: NA; clone_size: NA; v_call: TRBV6-5; cdr3_aa: CASSYGRGGETQYF; cdr3_nt: TGTGCCAGCAGTTACGGGCGGGGCGGAGAGACCCAGTACTTC
j_call: TRBJ2-3; d_call: TRBD2; clone_size: NA; v_call: TRBV29-1; cdr3_aa: CSVEGVLAGSTDTQYF; cdr3_nt: TGCAGCGTTGAAGGAGTGCTAGCGGGGAGCACAGATACGCAGTATTTT
j_call: TRBJ2-7; d_call: TRBD2; clone_size: NA; v_call: TRBV5-1; cdr3_aa: CASSSPTSGHSYEQYF; cdr3_nt: TGCGCCAGCAGCTCACCGACTAGCGGACACTCCTACGAGCAGTACTTC
j_call: TRBJ2-7; d_call: NA; clone_size: NA; v_call: TRBV29-1; cdr3_aa: CSVEGGGGIDEQYF; cdr3_nt: TGCAGCGTTGAAGGCGGAGGGGGCATCGACGAGCAGTACTTC
j_call: TRBJ1-6; d_call: NA; clone_size: NA; v_call: TRBV7-2; cdr3_aa: CASSLDLTAHRTALHF; cdr3_nt: TGTGCCAGCAGCTTAGACCTGACAGCCCACCGTACGGCCCTCCACTTT
j_call: TRBJ2-7; d_call: NA; clone_size: NA; v_call: TRBV5-1; cdr3_aa: CASSETWGRGISEQYF; cdr3_nt: TGCGCCAGCAGCGAAACTTGGGGCAGGGGAATATCCGAGCAGTACTTC
j_call: TRBJ2-7; d_call: NA; clone_size: few; v_call: TRBV18; cdr3_aa: CASSPGGLIEQYF; cdr3_nt: TGTGCCAGCTCACCAGGAGGACTCATTGAGCAGTACTTC
j_call: TRBJ2-3; d_call: NA; clone_size: NA; v_call: TRBV9; cdr3_aa: CASSVKERSTDTQYF; cdr3_nt: TGTGCCAGCAGCGTAAAGGAGCGCAGCACAGATACGCAGTATTTT
j_call: TRBJ2-3; d_call: TRBD2; clone_size: NA; v_call: TRBV5-4; cdr3_aa: CASSTGTSGRRTDTQYF; cdr3_nt: TGTGCCAGCAGCACTGGGACTAGCGGGAGACGCACAGATACGCAGTATTTT
j_call: TRBJ1-5; d_call: NA; clone_size: NA; v_call: TRBV2; cdr3_aa: CASSVFGGQGNQPQHF; cdr3_nt: TGTGCCAGCAGTGTATTTGGAGGGCAGGGCAATCAGCCCCAGCATTTT
j_call: TRBJ2-1; d_call: TRBD2; clone_size: NA; v_call: TRBV7-9; cdr3_aa: CASSPEGAGVLQQFF; cdr3_nt: TGTGCCAGCAGCCCCGAGGGAGCGGGAGTCCTTCAGCAGTTCTTC
j_call: TRBJ2-1; d_call: TRBD1; clone_size: NA; v_call: TRBV6-5; cdr3_aa: CASSSSTGFDEQFF; cdr3_nt: TGTGCCAGCAGCTCTTCGACAGGGTTCGATGAGCAGTTCTTC
j_call: TRBJ2-5; d_call: TRBD1; clone_size: NA; v_call: TRBV7-9; cdr3_aa: CASSLRAGGWETQYF; cdr3_nt: TGTGCCAGCAGCTTAAGGGCAGGGGGCTGGGAGACCCAGTACTTC
j_call: TRBJ2-5; d_call: TRBD2; clone_size: NA; v_call: TRBV7-9; cdr3_aa: CASSYSGAQETQYF; cdr3_nt: TGTGCCAGCAGTTATAGCGGGGCCCAAGAGACCCAGTACTTC
j_call: TRBJ1-5; d_call: TRBD1; clone_size: NA; v_call: TRBV19; cdr3_aa: CASTKTGTAEPQHF; cdr3_nt: TGTGCCAGTACAAAAACCGGGACAGCGGAGCCCCAGCATTTT
j_call: TRBJ1-6; d_call: NA; clone_size: few; v_call: TRBV6-5; cdr3_aa: CASSPSTGSPLHF; cdr3_nt: TGTGCCAGCAGTCCCTCGACAGGTTCACCCCTCCACTTT
j_call: TRBJ2-1; d_call: TRBD2; clone_size: NA; v_call: TRBV18; cdr3_aa: CASSPGLAGYNEQFF; cdr3_nt: TGTGCCAGCTCACCGGGACTAGCGGGATACAATGAGCAGTTCTTC
j_call: TRBJ1-2; d_call: TRBD1; clone_size: NA; v_call: TRBV6-1; cdr3_aa: CASRSTGENYGYTF; cdr3_nt: TGTGCCAGCAGGTCGACAGGGGAAAACTATGGCTACACCTTC
j_call: TRBJ1-5; d_call: NA; clone_size: NA; v_call: TRBV10-3; cdr3_aa: CAISEGEGNQPQHF; cdr3_nt: TGTGCCATCAGTGAGGGAGAGGGCAATCAGCCCCAGCATTTT
j_call: TRBJ2-5; d_call: NA; clone_size: NA; v_call: TRBV15; cdr3_aa: CATSRDFRETQYF; cdr3_nt: TGTGCCACCAGCAGAGATTTCAGGGAGACCCAGTACTTC
j_call: TRBJ2-1; d_call: TRBD2; clone_size: NA; v_call: TRBV19; cdr3_aa: CASATHSGGSYNEQFF; cdr3_nt: TGTGCCAGCGCAACCCACAGCGGGGGATCCTACAATGAGCAGTTCTTC
j_call: TRBJ2-1; d_call: TRBD2; clone_size: NA; v_call: TRBV5-6; cdr3_aa: CASSFGLAGARNEQFF; cdr3_nt: TGTGCCAGCAGCTTTGGACTAGCGGGAGCTCGGAATGAGCAGTTCTTC
j_call: TRBJ1-1; d_call: NA; clone_size: NA; v_call: TRBV7-2; cdr3_aa: CASSLAEGTGAFF; cdr3_nt: TGTGCCAGCAGCTTAGCGGAGGGTACCGGAGCTTTCTTT
j_call: TRBJ1-2; d_call: NA; clone_size: NA; v_call: TRBV18; cdr3_aa: CASSLNEGSYGYTF; cdr3_nt: TGTGCCAGCTCCCTAAACGAGGGTTCCTATGGCTACACCTTC
j_call: TRBJ1-1; d_call: NA; clone_size: NA; v_call: TRBV6-6; cdr3_aa: CASTLGLNTEAFF; cdr3_nt: TGTGCCAGCACCCTAGGTCTGAACACTGAAGCTTTCTTT
j_call: TRBJ2-7; d_call: NA; clone_size: NA; v_call: TRBV4-1; cdr3_aa: CASSARGVGYEQYF; cdr3_nt: TGCGCCAGCAGCGCCAGGGGGGTGGGCTACGAGCAGTACTTC
j_call: TRBJ1-3; d_call: NA; clone_size: NA; v_call: TRBV4-2; cdr3_aa: CASSQENRQAGNTIYF; cdr3_nt: TGTGCCAGCAGCCAAGAGAATCGACAAGCTGGAAACACCATATATTTT
j_call: TRBJ2-2; d_call: TRBD1; clone_size: NA; v_call: TRBV10-3; cdr3_aa: CAAGPGQGETGELFF; cdr3_nt: TGTGCCGCGGGACCGGGACAGGGTGAGACCGGGGAGCTGTTTTTT
j_call: TRBJ2-2; d_call: NA; clone_size: NA; v_call: TRBV29-1; cdr3_aa: CSTSGGPTGELFF; cdr3_nt: NA
j_call: TRBJ2-1; d_call: TRBD2; clone_size: few; v_call: TRBV7-9; cdr3_aa: CASSALTGLAGVNEQFF; cdr3_nt: TGTGCCAGCAGCGCCTTAACGGGACTAGCGGGGGTAAATGAGCAGTTCTTC
j_call: TRBJ2-7; d_call: NA; clone_size: NA; v_call: TRBV7-8; cdr3_aa: CASSLAETHPGLDF; cdr3_nt: TGTGCCAGCAGCTTAGCGGAGACCCACCCGGGGTTAGACTTC
j_call: TRBJ1-5; d_call: NA; clone_size: NA; v_call: TRBV19; cdr3_aa: CASSKTIGGQPQHF; cdr3_nt: TGTGCCAGTAGCAAGACCATTGGGGGGCAGCCCCAGCATTTT
j_call: TRBJ2-7; d_call: NA; clone_size: NA; v_call: TRBV5-6; cdr3_aa: CASSLRGYEQYF; cdr3_nt: TGTGCCAGCAGCTTGCGAGGCTACGAGCAGTACTTC
j_call: TRBJ1-5; d_call: TRBD1; clone_size: NA; v_call: TRBV2; cdr3_aa: CASREQGVDQPQHF; cdr3_nt: TGTGCCAGCAGAGAACAGGGGGTAGATCAGCCCCAGCATTTT
j_call: TRBJ1-4; d_call: NA; clone_size: NA; v_call: TRBV7-8; cdr3_aa: CASRPRAGSNEKLFF; cdr3_nt: TGTGCCAGCAGACCTCGGGCAGGGTCTAATGAAAAACTGTTTTTT
j_call: TRBJ2-7; d_call: TRBD1; clone_size: few; v_call: TRBV7-2; cdr3_aa: CASSRDRDYEQYF; cdr3_nt: TGTGCCAGCAGCAGGGACAGAGACTACGAGCAGTACTTC
j_call: TRBJ1-5; d_call: TRBD1; clone_size: NA; v_call: TRBV4-2; cdr3_aa: CASSHSGQVDQPQHF; cdr3_nt: TGTGCCAGCAGCCATTCGGGACAGGTCGATCAGCCCCAGCATTTT
j_call: TRBJ2-3; d_call: TRBD2; clone_size: NA; v_call: TRBV4-3; cdr3_aa: CASSLLGEGTDTQYF; cdr3_nt: TGCGCCAGCAGCCTCCTGGGGGAGGGTACAGATACGCAGTATTTT
j_call: TRBJ2-7; d_call: TRBD1; clone_size: once; v_call: TRBV27; cdr3_aa: CASSSSPYRDRSYEQYF; cdr3_nt: TGTGCCAGCAGTTCAAGCCCATACCGGGACAGATCATACGAGCAGTACTTC
j_call: TRBJ2-2; d_call: NA; clone_size: NA; v_call: TRBV5-6; cdr3_aa: CASSLGQSTGELFF; cdr3_nt: TGTGCCAGCAGCTTAGGACAGTCCACCGGGGAGCTGTTTTTT
j_call: TRBJ2-3; d_call: NA; clone_size: NA; v_call: TRBV1; cdr3_aa: CTSSQFSRGFFTDTQYF; cdr3_nt: TGCACCAGCAGCCAATTTAGTCGCGGTTTTTTCACAGATACGCAGTATTTT
j_call: TRBJ1-6; d_call: NA; clone_size: NA; v_call: TRBV9; cdr3_aa: CASAGGLDNSPLHF; cdr3_nt: TGTGCCAGCGCTGGGGGGTTGGATAATTCACCCCTCCACTTT
j_call: TRBJ2-7; d_call: NA; clone_size: NA; v_call: TRBV6-5; cdr3_aa: CASSSLDKREQYF; cdr3_nt: TGTGCCAGCAGTTCCCTCGACAAAAGGGAGCAGTACTTC
j_call: TRBJ2-7; d_call: TRBD2; clone_size: NA; v_call: TRBV18; cdr3_aa: CASSLGLDAEQYF; cdr3_nt: TGTGCCAGCTCACTAGGACTAGATGCCGAGCAGTACTTC
j_call: TRBJ1-2; d_call: TRBD1; clone_size: NA; v_call: TRBV7-8; cdr3_aa: CASSSSRDRSYTF; cdr3_nt: TGTGCCAGCAGCTCGTCCCGGGACAGAAGCTACACCTTC
j_call: TRBJ2-7; d_call: TRBD1; clone_size: NA; v_call: TRBV5-8; cdr3_aa: CASSGEDRVNPYEQYF; cdr3_nt: TGTGCCAGCAGCGGAGAAGACAGGGTAAATCCCTACGAGCAGTACTTC
j_call: TRBJ1-4; d_call: TRBD1; clone_size: once; v_call: TRBV5-1; cdr3_aa: CASSLDRGEKLFF; cdr3_nt: TGCGCCAGCAGCTTGGACAGGGGTGAAAAACTGTTTTTT
j_call: TRBJ2-7; d_call: NA; clone_size: NA; v_call: TRBV13; cdr3_aa: CASSLNGEAYEQYF; cdr3_nt: TGTGCCAGCAGCTTGAACGGGGAAGCCTACGAGCAGTACTTC
j_call: TRBJ1-2; d_call: NA; clone_size: NA; v_call: TRBV4-1; cdr3_aa: CASTPGDGKVNYGYTF; cdr3_nt: TGCGCCAGCACCCCTGGAGACGGAAAGGTTAACTATGGCTACACCTTC
j_call: TRBJ2-5; d_call: TRBD2; clone_size: NA; v_call: TRBV7-2; cdr3_aa: CASSQLAGQETQYF; cdr3_nt: TGTGCCAGCAGCCAATTAGCGGGGCAAGAGACCCAGTACTTC
j_call: TRBJ1-2; d_call: TRBD1; clone_size: NA; v_call: TRBV19; cdr3_aa: CASSGRTGTGVTQAYGYTF; cdr3_nt: TGTGCCAGTAGTGGGCGAACCGGGACAGGGGTTACGCAGGCCTATGGCTACACCTTC
j_call: TRBJ2-3; d_call: NA; clone_size: NA; v_call: TRBV5-4; cdr3_aa: CASSRVPGLGTDTQYF; cdr3_nt: TGTGCCAGCAGCCGTGTTCCAGGACTTGGCACAGATACGCAGTATTTT
j_call: TRBJ2-2; d_call: NA; clone_size: NA; v_call: TRBV6-5; cdr3_aa: CASSPWNTGELFF; cdr3_nt: TGTGCCAGCAGCCCCTGGAACACCGGGGAGCTGTTTTTT
j_call: TRBJ2-5; d_call: NA; clone_size: NA; v_call: TRBV7-2; cdr3_aa: CASSLTRETQYF; cdr3_nt: TGTGCCAGCAGCTTGACAAGGGAGACCCAGTACTTC
j_call: TRBJ2-1; d_call: TRBD2; clone_size: NA; v_call: TRBV7-6; cdr3_aa: CASGLAGVEQFF; cdr3_nt: TGTGCCAGCGGGCTAGCGGGGGTTGAGCAGTTCTTC